This TCR beta chain was recorded in a study of metastatic and nonmetastatic thyroid tumors. Germline V gene lookup returns CDR1 SGDLS and CDR2 YYNGEE. V was trimmed by 1 base and J by 9 bases, leaving 11 bases between them. The CDR3 length is 13 residues. All patients were untreated before thyroid surgery. Notes on the study in general: Significantly greater TCR beta diversity was reportedly found in malignant thyroid tumors than in benign nodules (in blood and tumor).

Using MiXCR, TCRdb reanalyzed the PCR reads. The sample includes tens of thousands of clones, more than 20% of them seen just once. This clone was counted ten times or more. Its antigen is still unknown. This sequence originates from a female donor with papillary thyroid cancer or a benign thyroid nodule (not recorded which). Some clones in this sample may be carry-over from other donors' samples. Sequencing input: blood. The V and J genes are TRBV9 and TRBJ2-1; D uncertain. The CDR3 region is CASSVSSLSEQFF. For the CDR3, the DNA is TGTGCCAGCAGCGTAAGTTCTCTGAGTGAGCAGTTCTTC.